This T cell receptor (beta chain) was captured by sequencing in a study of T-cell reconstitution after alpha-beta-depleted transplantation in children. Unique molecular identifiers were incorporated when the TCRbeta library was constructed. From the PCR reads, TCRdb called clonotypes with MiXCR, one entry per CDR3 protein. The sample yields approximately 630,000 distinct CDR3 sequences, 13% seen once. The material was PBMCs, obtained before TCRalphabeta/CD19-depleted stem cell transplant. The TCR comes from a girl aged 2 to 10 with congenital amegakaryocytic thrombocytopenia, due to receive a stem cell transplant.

The CDR3 reads CASSLRGFSTDTQYF. In DNA form, the CDR3 reads TGTGCCAGCAGTTTAAGGGGTTTTAGCACAGATACGCAGTATTTT. The chain recombines TRBV12-3 or TRBV12-4 with TRBJ2-3, with D perhaps TRBD1 (5 bases). The CDR3 runs to 15 residues. Trimming took off 2 bases at V and 0 bases at J, with 9 bases between the two ends.